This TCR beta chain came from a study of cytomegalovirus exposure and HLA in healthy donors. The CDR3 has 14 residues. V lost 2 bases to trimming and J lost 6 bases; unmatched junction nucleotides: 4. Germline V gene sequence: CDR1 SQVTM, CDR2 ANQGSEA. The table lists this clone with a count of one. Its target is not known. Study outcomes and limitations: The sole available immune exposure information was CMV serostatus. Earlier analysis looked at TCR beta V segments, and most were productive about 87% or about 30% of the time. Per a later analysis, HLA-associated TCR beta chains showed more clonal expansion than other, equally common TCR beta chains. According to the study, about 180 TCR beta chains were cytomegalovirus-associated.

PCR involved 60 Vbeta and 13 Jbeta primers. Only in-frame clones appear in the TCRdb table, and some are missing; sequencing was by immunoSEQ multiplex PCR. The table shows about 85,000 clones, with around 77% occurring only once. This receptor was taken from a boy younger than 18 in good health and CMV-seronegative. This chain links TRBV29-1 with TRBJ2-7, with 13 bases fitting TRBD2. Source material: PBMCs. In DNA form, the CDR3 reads TGCAGCGTTGAAACTAGCGGGGGGGCCAGCGAGCAGTACTTC. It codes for CSVETSGGASEQYF.